Following are 13 T cell receptor beta chains from one sample sequenced in a study of OX40 agonist ivuxolimab in advanced cancers. The repertoire was sequenced with immunoSEQ multiplex PCR; TCRdb's copy has only in-frame clones and lacks some. The table has roughly 90,000 clones, approximately 89% seen once. The sequencing here drew on CD4+ or CD8+ T cells sorted from blood, taken in a trial of the OX40 agonist ivuxolimab. Receptor source: an adult with an advanced solid tumor such as melanoma, head and neck, liver or kidney cancer.

The chain uses TRBV7-8 and TRBJ2-7; the match to TRBD1 covers 8 bases. Germline V gene data show CDR1 as SGHVS and CDR2 as FQNEAQ. V lost 5 bases to trimming and J lost 4 bases; unmatched junction nucleotides: 10. The CDR3 is 15 amino acids. The CDR3 loop reads CASSPLGQGTYEQYV. The CDR3 bases are TGTGCCAGCAGCCCCCTTGGACAGGGTACTTACGAGCAGTACGTC.

V gene TRBV5-8 combines with J gene TRBJ2-5; 8 bases match TRBD2. The CDR3 length is 16 residues. Per germline, CDR1 SGHTS and CDR2 YDEGEE. The V gene end was trimmed by 4 bases and the J gene end by 1 base; junction bases not matched to a gene: 9. The CDR3: CASSPDLGGVQETQYF. CDR3 sequence (DNA): TGTGCCAGCAGCCCCGACCTCGGGGGGGTCCAAGAGACCCAGTACTTC.

The DNA for the CDR3 is TGTGCCAGCGCCCGGCTTCCACGACTAGCGGGAGGGAGCTACGAGCAGTACTTC. It is translated as CASARLPRLAGGSYEQYF. The chain couples TRBV5-5 to TRBJ2-7; 14 nucleotides agree with TRBD2. V was pared by 7 bases and J by 3 bases, with 15 bases of the junction left unmatched. The CDR3 sequence is 18 residues long. The V gene's germline CDR1 is SGHKS and CDR2 YYEKEE (reference sequence).

The rearrangement uses TRBV19 and TRBJ2-3, with 12 bases fitting TRBD2. This CDR3 comprises 18 residues. With V trimmed by 2 bases and J by 0 bases, 6 bases remained unmatched. Germline V gene lookup returns CDR1 LNHDA and CDR2 SQIVND (reference sequence). CDR3: CASSIIPGTSGSTDTQYF. The CDR3 coding sequence is TGTGCCAGTAGTATAATCCCCGGGACTAGCGGGAGCACAGATACGCAGTATTTT.

This clone has just a few counts. One end of the junction varies from germline; a read error may be responsible. This sequence joins TRBV7-7 and TRBJ1-5; TRBD1 might be the D (5 bases). The CDR3 has 18 amino acids. CDR1 and CDR2 (germline): SSHAT, FNYEAQ (reference sequence). The CDR3 nucleotides are TGTGCTAGCAGCTTACGGACGATGGACATGCATTCCAATCAGCCCCAGCATTTT. Translated: CASSLRTMDMHSNQPQHF.

The rearrangement uses TRBV7-8 and TRBJ2-7; 7 bases are a match to TRBD1. This CDR3 spans 14 amino acids. Trimming cost V 5 bases and J 1 base; bases outside gene matches: 5. Germline V gene lookup returns CDR1 SGHVS and CDR2 FQNEAQ. CDR3 DNA sequence: TGTGCCAGCAGCACTAGGGGACAGTCCTACGAGCAGTACGTC. Translating gives CASSTRGQSYEQYV.

The gene calls are TRBV29-1 and TRBJ2-6, with D unresolved. The CDR3 has 11 residues. Germline V gene data show CDR1 as SQVTM and CDR2 as ANQGSEA. Trimming took off 5 bases at V and 5 bases at J, with 4 bases between the two ends. The CDR3 DNA sequence: TGCAGCGTTTGGAGGGCCAACGTCCTGACTTTC. Its protein product is CSVWRANVLTF.

The V gene is TRBV6-5, the J gene TRBJ1-2, with D perhaps TRBD1 (5 bases). From germline, CDR1 is MNHEY and CDR2 SVGAGI. The V and J ends lost 7 bases and 8 bases respectively, with 20 bases between them. The CDR3 extends over 14 amino acids. The CDR3 is CASTPRQGIAGYTF. DNA of the CDR3: TGTGCCAGCACCCCCCGTCAGGGAATCGCCGGCTACACCTTC.

The genes are TRBV20-1 and TRBJ1-5; D gene uncertain. The germline V and J ends were trimmed by 7 bases and 7 bases, with 11 bases remaining between them. CDR1 is DFQATT, CDR2 SNEGSKA, per germline (reference sequence). The CDR3 runs 11 residues. Here the CDR3 DNA reads TGCAGTGGAGGAGCGGGGCAGCCCCAGCATTTT. Translating gives CSGGAGQPQHF.

The CDR3 DNA reads TGCGCCAGCAGCCGAGGACAGGCGAGGAACACTGAAGCTTTCTTT. Amino acid sequence: CASSRGQARNTEAFF. This chain uses TRBV5-1 with TRBJ1-1; 7 nucleotides line up with TRBD1. The J segment lost 1 base and the V segment lost 4 bases, leaving 7 bases of the junction unmatched. The germline gives CDR1 SGHRS, CDR2 YFSETQ. This CDR3 region has 15 residues.

The V and J genes are TRBV27 and TRBJ2-7, with a tentative D call TRBD2 (5 bases). The V gene lost 5 bases and the J gene lost 5 bases, with 22 bases spanning the gap. The germline V gene has CDR1 MNHEY and CDR2 SMNVEV (reference sequence). This CDR3 spans 16 amino acids. The CDR3 nucleotides read TGTGCCAGCAGTACAACTAGTACCCGGGGTAGAAACGAGCAGTACTTC. Protein: CASSTTSTRGRNEQYF.

The rearrangement joins TRBV7-9 to TRBJ1-4; D is ambiguous. Germline loops: CDR1 SEHNR, CDR2 FQNEAQ (reference sequence). CDR3 length: 16 residues. Trimming left V 0 bases short and J 1 base short, with 9 bases between. The CDR3 DNA follows: TGTGCCAGCAGCTTAGCGCTCTGGGGAACTAATGAAAAACTGTTTTTT. This translates into CASSLALWGTNEKLFF.

The chain is built from TRBV5-1 and TRBJ1-2; D is unresolved. The CDR3 loop spans 13 amino acids. Germline CDR1 and CDR2: SGHRS and YFSETQ. The V gene lost 0 bases and the J gene lost 8 bases, with 11 bases spanning the gap. DNA of the CDR3: TGCGCCAGCAGCTTGGGGCTGGGTGGAGGCTACACCTTC. The encoded protein is CASSLGLGGGYTF.